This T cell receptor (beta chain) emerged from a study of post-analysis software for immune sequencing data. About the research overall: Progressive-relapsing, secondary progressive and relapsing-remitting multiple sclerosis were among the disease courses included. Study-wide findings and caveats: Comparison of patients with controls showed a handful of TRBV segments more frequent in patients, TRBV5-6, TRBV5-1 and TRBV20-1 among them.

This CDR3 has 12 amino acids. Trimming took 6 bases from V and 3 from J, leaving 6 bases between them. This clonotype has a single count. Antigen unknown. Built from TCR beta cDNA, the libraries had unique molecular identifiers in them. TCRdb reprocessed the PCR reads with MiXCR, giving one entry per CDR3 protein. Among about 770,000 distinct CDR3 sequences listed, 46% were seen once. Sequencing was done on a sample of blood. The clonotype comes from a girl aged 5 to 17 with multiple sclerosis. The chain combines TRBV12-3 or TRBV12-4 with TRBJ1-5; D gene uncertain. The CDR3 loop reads CASRLSNQPQHF. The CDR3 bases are TGTGCCAGCAGACTGTCCAATCAGCCCCAGCATTTT.